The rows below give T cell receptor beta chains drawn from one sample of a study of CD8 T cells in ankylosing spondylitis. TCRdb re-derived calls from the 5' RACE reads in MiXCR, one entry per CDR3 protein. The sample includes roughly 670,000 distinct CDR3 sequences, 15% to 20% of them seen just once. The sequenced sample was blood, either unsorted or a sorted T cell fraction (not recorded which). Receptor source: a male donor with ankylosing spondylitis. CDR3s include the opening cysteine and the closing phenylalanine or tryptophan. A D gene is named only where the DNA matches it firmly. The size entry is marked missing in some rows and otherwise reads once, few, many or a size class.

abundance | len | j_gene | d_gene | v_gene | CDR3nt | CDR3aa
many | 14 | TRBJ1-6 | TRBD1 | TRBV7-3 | TGTGCCAGCAGCTTAACGGGACAGAATTCACCCCTCCACTTT | CASSLTGQNSPLHF
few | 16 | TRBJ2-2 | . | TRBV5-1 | TGCGCCAGCAGCTTGGGTCTAGCGAAGAACACCGGGGAGCTGTTTTTT | CASSLGLAKNTGELFF
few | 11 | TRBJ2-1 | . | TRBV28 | TGTGCCAGCAGTTGGGCGGTTGAGCAGTTCTTC | CASSWAVEQFF
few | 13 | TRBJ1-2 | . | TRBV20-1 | TGCAGTGCGGATCCGGGTGATAGCTATGGCTACACCTTC | CSADPGDSYGYTF
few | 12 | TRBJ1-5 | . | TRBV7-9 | TGTGCCAGCAGCTCGACCGGGACAAGACAGCATTTT | CASSSTGTRQHF
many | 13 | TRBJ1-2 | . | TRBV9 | TGTGCCAGCAGCGTCGCAGGGGACTATGGCTACACCTTC | CASSVAGDYGYTF
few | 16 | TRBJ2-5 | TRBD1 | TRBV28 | TGTGCCAGCAGTTCAGGACAGGGGGCATTTGAGGAGACCCAGTACTTC | CASSSGQGAFEETQYF
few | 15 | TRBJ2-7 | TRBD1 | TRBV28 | TGTGCCAGCAGGGGCCCGGGACAGGGAAAGGGCGAGCAGTACTTC | CASRGPGQGKGEQYF
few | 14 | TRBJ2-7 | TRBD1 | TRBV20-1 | TGCAGTGCTAGGGGACAGGGTAGGATCTACGAGCAGTACTTC | CSARGQGRIYEQYF
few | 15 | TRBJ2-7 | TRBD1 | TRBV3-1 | TGTGCCAGCAGCCAAGATCTAACAGGGGAGCCCGAGCAGTACTTC | CASSQDLTGEPEQYF
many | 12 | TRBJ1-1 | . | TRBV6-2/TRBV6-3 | TGTGCCAGCAGCCTCCGCAGAGGTGAAGCTTTCTTT | CASSLRRGEAFF
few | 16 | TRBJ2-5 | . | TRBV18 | TGTGCCAGCTCACCGGGAGGAATTGGTACAGGGGAGACCCAGTACTTC | CASSPGGIGTGETQYF
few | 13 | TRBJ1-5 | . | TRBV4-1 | TGCGCCAGCAGCCAAGAAATTAATCAGCCCCAGCATTTT | CASSQEINQPQHF
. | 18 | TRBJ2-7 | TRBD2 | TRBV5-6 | TGTGCCAGCAGCCTGCACGCGGTAGCGGGAGGGCGTCAGGACGAGCAGTACTTC | CASSLHAVAGGRQDEQYF
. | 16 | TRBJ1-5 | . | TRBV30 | TGTGCCTGGAGCGGACGAGGGGGTTATAGCAATCAGCCCCAGCATTTT | CAWSGRGGYSNQPQHF
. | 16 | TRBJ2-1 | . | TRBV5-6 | TGTGCCAGCAGCTTGGAATGGGGCGCGATGTACAATGAGCAGTTCTTC | CASSLEWGAMYNEQFF
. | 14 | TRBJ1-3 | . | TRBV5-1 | TGCGCCAGCAGCCCAGCGCCAGACGGGCGCACCATATATTTT | CASSPAPDGRTIYF
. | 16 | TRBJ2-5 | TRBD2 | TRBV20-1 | TGCAGTGCTAGACCTCTAGCGGGAGGACCCCCAGAGACCCAGTACTTC | CSARPLAGGPPETQYF
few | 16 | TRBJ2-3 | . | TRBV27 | TGTGCCAGCAGTTTATTCGGGGCAGGAGGAGGAGATACGCAGTATTTT | CASSLFGAGGGDTQYF
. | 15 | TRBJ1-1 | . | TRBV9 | TGTGCCAGCAGCGCCGGCCACACGGTCAACACTGAAGCTTTCTTT | CASSAGHTVNTEAFF
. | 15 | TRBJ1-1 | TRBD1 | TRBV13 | TGTGCCAGCAGCTTAACAGGGGCCGGGGACACTGAAGCTTTCTTT | CASSLTGAGDTEAFF
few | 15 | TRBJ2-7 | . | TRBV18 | TGTGCCAGCTCACTCGCGGGCCAAACGACCTACGAGCAGTACTTC | CASSLAGQTTYEQYF
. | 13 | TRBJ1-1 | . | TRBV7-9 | TGTGCCAGCTGGGGGCAAGGGAACACTGAAGCTTTCTTT | CASWGQGNTEAFF
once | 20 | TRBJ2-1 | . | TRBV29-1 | TGCAGCGTTGAAGATCCGGCAGGGGAGGTAGCGAGATATTATTACAATGAGCAGTTCTTC | CSVEDPAGEVARYYYNEQFF
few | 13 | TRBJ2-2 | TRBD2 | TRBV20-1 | TGCAGTGCTCCGACTAGCGTCGTAGGGGAGCTGTTTTTT | CSAPTSVVGELFF
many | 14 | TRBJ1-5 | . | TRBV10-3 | TGTGCCATCAGTGAAGGGGGAGCGTATCAGCCCCAGCATTTT | CAISEGGAYQPQHF
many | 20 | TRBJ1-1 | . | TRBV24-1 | TGTGCCACCAGTGATTTGATCCTCTTTCCAGGGTGTTCTATGAACACTGAAGCTTTCTTT | CATSDLILFPGCSMNTEAFF
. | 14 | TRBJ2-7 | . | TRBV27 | TGTGCCAGCAGCGAGAATGGGGGGATTGACGAGCAGTACTTC | CASSENGGIDEQYF